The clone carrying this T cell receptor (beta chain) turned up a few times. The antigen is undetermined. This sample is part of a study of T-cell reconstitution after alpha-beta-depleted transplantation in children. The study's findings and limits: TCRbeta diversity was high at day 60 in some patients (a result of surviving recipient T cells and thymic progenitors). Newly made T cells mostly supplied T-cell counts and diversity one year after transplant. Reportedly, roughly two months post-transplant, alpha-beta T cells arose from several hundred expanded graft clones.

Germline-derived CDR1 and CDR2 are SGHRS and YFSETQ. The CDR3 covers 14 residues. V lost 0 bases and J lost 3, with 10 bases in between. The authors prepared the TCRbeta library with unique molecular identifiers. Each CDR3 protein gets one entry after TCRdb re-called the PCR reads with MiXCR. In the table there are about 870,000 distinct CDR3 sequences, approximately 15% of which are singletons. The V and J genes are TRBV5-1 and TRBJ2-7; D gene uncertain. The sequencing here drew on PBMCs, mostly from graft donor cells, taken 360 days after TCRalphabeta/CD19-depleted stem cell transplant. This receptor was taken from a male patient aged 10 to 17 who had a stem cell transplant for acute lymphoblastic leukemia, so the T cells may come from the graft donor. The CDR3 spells CASSLEWVHYEQYF. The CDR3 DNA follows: TGCGCCAGCAGCTTGGAGTGGGTCCACTACGAGCAGTACTTC. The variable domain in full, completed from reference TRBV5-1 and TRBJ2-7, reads KAGVTQTPRYLIKTRGQQVTLSCSPISGHRSVSWYQQTPGQGLQFLFEYFSETQRNKGNFPGRFSGRQFSNSRSEMNVSTLELGDSALYLCASSLEWVHYEQYFGPGTRLTVT.